Each of the 19 T cell receptor beta chains below was sequenced from the same sample in a study of T cells in localized non-small cell lung cancer. The repertoire was sequenced with immunoSEQ multiplex PCR; TCRdb's copy has only in-frame clones and lacks some. Of approximately 89,000 clones detected, 80% appear once; the ten largest clones hold about 19%. This sample comprised PBMCs, obtained before any cancer treatment. These receptors were taken from a man aged 40 to 70 with stage II squamous cell lung carcinoma.

The V call is TRBV28, the J call TRBJ2-1; 8 nucleotides agree with TRBD2. V lost 6 bases to trimming and J lost 8 bases; unmatched junction nucleotides: 9. Looked up from germline, CDR1 is MDHEN and CDR2 is SYDVKM. The CDR3 sequence is 14 residues long. In DNA form, the CDR3 reads TGTGCCAGCAGACCAGCGGGAGTGGGCGATGAGCAGTTCTTC. It translates to CASRPAGVGDEQFF. The full variable domain, with the rest looked up from reference TRBV28 and TRBJ2-1, is DVKVTQSSRYLVKRTGEKVFLECVQDMDHENMFWYRQDPGLGLRLIYFSYDVKMKEKGDIPEGYSVSREKKERFSLILESASTNQTSMYLCASRPAGVGDEQFFGPGTRLTVL.

This clone was recorded once. This chain joins TRBV21-1 and TRBJ1-5; whether TRBD1, the table's D call, matches the DNA was not checked. TRBV21-1 is assigned pseudogene status. The CDR3 is 18 residues long. The CDR3, as DNA: TGTGCCAGCAGCGCGCGACTTTACAGGGGACCTAGCAATCAGCCCCAGCATTTT. As protein: CASSARLYRGPSNQPQHF.

For this clone: Relative to the germline gene, one junction end is altered; a read error may explain this. The chain links TRBV7-7 to TRBJ2-5, with D perhaps being TRBD1 or TRBD2 (5 bases each). The CDR3 consists of 15 residues. Germline CDR1 reads SSHAT; CDR2 reads FNYEAQ (reference sequence). CDR3 in amino acids: CASTQGRESGETQYF. The CDR3 DNA is TGTGCTAGCACCCAGGGACGGGAATCGGGAGAGACCCAGTACTTC.

The chain links TRBV25-1 to TRBJ2-7, with D unresolved. The CDR3 totals 15 residues. Between the trimmed V and J ends, which lost 1 base and 2 bases, there was a span of 12 bases. Per the germline V gene, CDR1 is MGHDK and CDR2 is SYGVNS. The DNA of the CDR3 is TGTGCCAGCAGTGAATCCCTGGGATTCACCTACGAGCAGTACTTC. This encodes CASSESLGFTYEQYF.

The chain joins TRBV5-4 to TRBJ2-3, with a tentative D call TRBD1 (6 bases). V dropped 1 base and J dropped 3 bases, with 6 bases sitting between them. The CDR3 spans 13 residues. The germline V gene encodes CDR1 SGHNT and CDR2 YYREEE (reference sequence). Here the CDR3 DNA reads TGTGCCAGCAGCTTGCAGGGGACAGATACGCAGTATTTT. Protein: CASSLQGTDTQYF.

This sequence joins TRBV15 and TRBJ2-7, with TRBD1 as a possible D gene (5 bases). CDR1 is LNHNV, CDR2 YYDKDF, per germline (reference sequence). Trimming stripped 5 bases from V and 1 base from J, with 9 bases between. There are 13 residues in the CDR3. The CDR3 region is CATSSRQSYEQYF. In nucleotides, the CDR3 is TGTGCCACCAGCTCGAGACAGTCCTACGAGCAGTACTTC. The full variable domain, rest sourced from reference TRBV15 and TRBJ2-7, is DAMVIQNPRYQVTQFGKPVTLSCSQTLNHNVMYWYQQKSSQAPKLLFHYYDKDFNNEADTPDNFQSRRPNTSFCFLDIRSPGLGDTAMYLCATSSRQSYEQYFGPGTRLTVT.

In nucleotides, the CDR3 is TGTGCCAGCAGCTTAGAAAGTTACGGGGAGCTGTTTTTT. Translated: CASSLESYGELFF. The rearrangement joins TRBV7-9 to TRBJ2-2; unclear D gene. Trimming removed 1 base from V and 7 bases from J, with 7 bases in between. The germline gives CDR1 SEHNR, CDR2 FQNEAQ (reference sequence). The CDR3 is made up of 13 amino acids.

The chain uses TRBV10-3 and TRBJ1-6; the D is unclear. This CDR3 comprises 14 residues. CDR1 is ENHRY, CDR2 SYGVKD, per germline. Trimming stripped 3 bases from V and 10 bases from J, with 13 bases between. The CDR3 region has the DNA TGTGCCATCAGTGACGACGGCCAAAGATCACCCCTCCACTTT. It codes for CAISDDGQRSPLHF.

The chain couples TRBV2 to TRBJ2-3, with D perhaps TRBD1 (7 bases). Trimming removed 5 bases at V and 5 bases at J, with 17 bases between. Looked up from germline, CDR1 is SNHLY and CDR2 is FYNNEI. The CDR3 consists of 15 residues. The CDR3 protein is CASSLGSQGGDTQYF. In DNA form, the CDR3 reads TGTGCCAGCAGTCTCGGGAGTCAGGGGGGAGATACGCAGTATTTT. The full variable domain, its missing parts supplied by reference TRBV2 and TRBJ2-3, is EPEVTQTPSHQVTQMGQEVILRCVPISNHLYFYWYRQILGQKVEFLVSFYNNEISEKSEIFDDQFSVERPDGSNFTLKIRSTKLEDSAMYFCASSLGSQGGDTQYFGPGTRLTVL.

The V call is TRBV18, the J call TRBJ1-2, with D possibly matching TRBD1 (5 bases). V lost 3 bases and J 1 base, leaving 18 bases between the germline ends. CDR3 length: 17 amino acids. Germline CDR1 KGHSH, CDR2 LQKENI. The CDR3 DNA is TGTGCCAGCTCACCCTTGAAGGACGGGGACCTTAACTATGGCTACACCTTC. Translation: CASSPLKDGDLNYGYTF.

This chain links TRBV29-1 with TRBJ2-1; D uncertain. Trimming pared 7 bases from V and 10 bases from J, leaving 11 bases between. The CDR3 has 10 amino acids. CDR1 and CDR2 (germline): SQVTM, ANQGSEA. The CDR3 DNA reads TGCAGCGCCAGACAAGACGAGCAGTTCTTC. Encoded protein: CSARQDEQFF.

A note on this clone: Other DNA variants within this sample encode the same CDR3. The gene calls are TRBV5-1 and TRBJ2-7; 12 bases fit TRBD2. V dropped 0 bases and J dropped 7; count of bases not matched to a gene: 2. Germline CDR1 reads SGHRS; CDR2 reads YFSETQ. The CDR3 loop spans 14 amino acids. Here the CDR3 DNA reads TGCGCCAGCAGCTTGGGACTAGCGGGAGAGGAGCAGTACTTC. This codes for CASSLGLAGEEQYF.

The sample holds one count of this clone. This chain uses TRBV2 with TRBJ2-1; 11 bases map to TRBD1. The CDR3 spans 14 residues. The germline CDR1 and CDR2 sequences are SNHLY and FYNNEI. The V gene end was trimmed by 6 bases and the J gene end by 2 bases; junction bases not matched to a gene: 0. The CDR3 DNA is TGTGCCAGCAGGGGACAGGGGGCCTACAATGAGCAGTTCTTC. Its translation is CASRGQGAYNEQFF.

Details on this clone: An end of the junction differs from the germline gene, which may be a read error. V is TRBV19 and J is TRBJ1-2, with no clear D. The CDR3 has 12 residues. Germline CDR1 reads LNHDA; CDR2 reads SQIVND (reference sequence). CDR3 nucleotides: TGTGCCAGTAGCGGAAGGAGTTATGACTACACCTTC. This translates into CASSGRSYDYTF.

The chain recombines TRBV5-4 with TRBJ1-2; 8 bases agree with TRBD1. V gave up 1 base and J gave up 12 bases; unmatched junction bases: 11. CDR3 length: 14 residues. Germline values: CDR1 SGHNT, CDR2 YYREEE (reference sequence). For the CDR3, the DNA is TGTGCCAGCAGCTTGAACTCCCAGGGGGCTAGAGACACCTTC. Translation gives CASSLNSQGARDTF.

This clone was counted between two and nine times. V usage is TRBV28 and J usage is TRBJ2-2; the D gene is possibly TRBD1 (5 bases). The CDR3 totals 12 residues. Germline V gives CDR1 MDHEN, CDR2 SYDVKM. Trimming took off 6 bases at V and 7 bases at J, with 9 bases between the two ends. CDR3 residues: CASRNTGGELFF. The CDR3, as DNA: TGTGCCAGCAGGAATACAGGCGGGGAGCTGTTTTTT.

CDR3 nucleotide sequence: TGTGCCAGCAGTGACGGGGGGCGTCTCTATGGCTACACCTTC. The encoded protein is CASSDGGRLYGYTF. J is TRBJ1-2 and V is TRBV25-1; the D gene is possibly TRBD1 (6 bases). CDR1 is MGHDK, CDR2 SYGVNS, per germline. V lost 3 bases and J 4 bases, leaving 12 bases between the germline ends. This CDR3 has 14 residues.

The chain uses TRBV7-8 and TRBJ2-7; possible D gene TRBD2, 5 bases. V was pared by 5 bases and J by 0 bases, with 14 bases between. This CDR3 is 15 amino acids long. Per the germline V gene, CDR1 is SGHVS and CDR2 is FQNEAQ. The CDR3 nucleotides read TGTGCCAGCAGCCCGGAGGTCCTGAGCTCCTACGAGCAGTACTTC. It codes for CASSPEVLSSYEQYF.

The chain employs TRBV11-2 and TRBJ2-7, with 8 positions matching TRBD2. The CDR3 is 13 residues long. In germline, CDR1 is SGHAT, CDR2 FQNNGV. V was pared by 1 base and J by 5 bases, with 1 base of the junction left unmatched. The CDR3 region is CASSLVGLDEQYF. In DNA form, the CDR3 reads TGTGCCAGCAGCTTAGTGGGACTAGACGAGCAGTACTTC.